This is a list of T cell receptor beta chains from one sample in a study of T cell changes during pregnancy in multiple sclerosis. Only in-frame clones appear in the TCRdb table, and some are missing; sequencing was by immunoSEQ multiplex PCR. The table has 40,000 or so clones, about 90% seen once. Here the sequenced sample was CD4+ T cells from peripheral blood mononuclear cells, taken in the third trimester of pregnancy. All receptors come from a female donor in good health, enrolled as a control in a pregnancy study. Each CDR3 is given with its conserved first and last residue. The D gene is left open where the match is weak. The size entry is marked missing in some rows and otherwise reads once, few, many or a size class.

D: .
J: TRBJ2-7
size: .
V: TRBV2
CDR3: CASSVAILASEQYF
DNA: TGTGCCAGCAGTGTGGCAATATTGGCCTCCGAGCAGTACTTC

D: TRBD2
J: TRBJ2-5
size: .
V: TRBV9
CDR3: CASLKPAGGVGQETQYF
DNA: TGTGCCAGCCTCAAACCAGCGGGGGGTGTAGGCCAAGAGACCCAGTACTTC

D: .
J: TRBJ2-2
size: .
V: TRBV4-1
CDR3: CASSRGEVGLTSTGELFF
DNA: TGCGCCAGCAGCCGGGGGGAGGTAGGATTAACGAGCACCGGGGAGCTGTTTTTT

D: TRBD1
J: TRBJ1-2
size: .
V: TRBV4-1
CDR3: CASSSQPGQNYGYTF
DNA: TGCGCCAGCAGCTCGCAACCGGGACAGAACTATGGCTACACCTTC

D: .
J: TRBJ1-5
size: .
V: TRBV4-1
CDR3: CASSQGEGQPQHF
DNA: TGCGCCAGCAGCCAAGGAGAGGGCCAGCCCCAGCATTTT

D: TRBD2
J: TRBJ2-7
size: .
V: TRBV28
CDR3: CASSFGTTYEQYF
DNA: TGTGCCAGCAGTTTTGGGACTACCTACGAGCAGTACTTC

D: .
J: TRBJ2-1
size: .
V: TRBV20-1
CDR3: CSASTRNEQFF
DNA: TGCAGTGCTTCTACTAGGAATGAGCAGTTCTTC

D: TRBD2
J: TRBJ2-1
size: .
V: TRBV18
CDR3: CASSPPGTSGSNEQFF
DNA: TGTGCCAGCTCACCACCAGGGACTAGCGGGTCCAATGAGCAGTTCTTC

D: .
J: TRBJ2-1
size: .
V: TRBV18
CDR3: CASSPKQSSYNEQFF
DNA: TGTGCCAGCTCACCAAAACAGAGCTCCTACAATGAGCAGTTCTTC

D: TRBD2
J: TRBJ2-5
size: once
V: TRBV7-3
CDR3: CASSLGLSGGAVETQYF
DNA: TGTGCCAGCAGCTTAGGATTGAGCGGGGGGGCCGTAGAGACCCAGTACTTC

D: .
J: TRBJ1-6
size: few
V: TRBV7-9
CDR3: CASSLYSGNNSPLHF
DNA: TGTGCCAGCAGCTTGTACAGCGGGAATAATTCACCCCTCCACTTT

D: TRBD1
J: TRBJ1-6
size: .
V: TRBV10-3
CDR3: CAISELTGQSNSPLHF
DNA: TGTGCCATCAGTGAGTTAACGGGACAGTCAAATTCACCCCTCCACTTT

D: .
J: TRBJ1-5
size: few
V: TRBV7-2
CDR3: CASSPTGLQPQHF
DNA: TGTGCCAGCAGCCCTACAGGATTACAGCCCCAGCATTTT

D: .
J: TRBJ2-1
size: .
V: TRBV5-1
CDR3: CASSLSSRYNEQFF
DNA: TGCGCCAGCAGCTTGTCTTCTCGTTACAATGAGCAGTTCTTC

D: TRBD1
J: TRBJ2-7
size: few
V: TRBV18
CDR3: CASSPRQGVYEQYF
DNA: TGTGCCAGCTCACCACGACAGGGGGTGTACGAGCAGTACTTC

D: .
J: TRBJ1-2
size: .
V: TRBV29-1
CDR3: CSVGTSNYGYTF
DNA: TGCAGCGTTGGGACTTCCAACTATGGCTACACCTTC

D: .
J: TRBJ2-5
size: .
V: TRBV6-6
CDR3: CASRQYQETQYF
DNA: TGTGCCAGCCGACAGTACCAAGAGACCCAGTACTTC

D: .
J: TRBJ2-7
size: .
V: TRBV2
CDR3: CASSEGGVRSYEQYF
DNA: TGTGCCAGCAGTGAAGGCGGGGTCCGCTCCTACGAGCAGTACTTC

D: TRBD2
J: TRBJ2-3
size: .
V: TRBV7-8
CDR3: CASSLIAGGLTDTQYF
DNA: TGTGCCAGCAGCTTAATAGCGGGAGGCCTCACAGATACGCAGTATTTT

D: .
J: TRBJ2-1
size: .
V: TRBV14
CDR3: CASSQGGAPKQFF
DNA: TGTGCCAGCAGCCAAGGCGGGGCCCCCAAGCAGTTCTTC

D: TRBD1
J: TRBJ2-7
size: .
V: TRBV7-9
CDR3: CASSLPGTETGVKQYF
DNA: TGTGCCAGCAGCCTACCCGGGACAGAGACAGGGGTGAAGCAGTACTTC

D: TRBD2
J: TRBJ2-1
size: .
V: TRBV9
CDR3: CASSVTSGGSYNEQFF
DNA: TGTGCCAGCAGCGTAACTAGCGGGGGGTCCTACAATGAGCAGTTCTTC

D: TRBD2
J: TRBJ2-5
size: .
V: TRBV5-1
CDR3: CASSLVSGGIETQYF
DNA: TGCGCCAGCAGCTTGGTATCGGGGGGTATAGAGACCCAGTACTTC

D: .
J: TRBJ2-7
size: .
V: TRBV5-4
CDR3: CASSLAQGEEQYF
DNA: TGTGCCAGCAGCTTGGCACAGGGCGAGGAGCAGTACTTC

D: TRBD2
J: TRBJ2-7
size: medium-sized
V: TRBV7-6
CDR3: CASSLTSGSFYEQYF
DNA: TGTGCCAGCAGCTTAACTAGCGGGAGTTTTTACGAGCAGTACTTC

D: .
J: TRBJ2-7
size: .
V: TRBV2
CDR3: CASRVDFYEQYF
DNA: TGTGCCAGCCGGGTCGACTTCTACGAGCAGTACTTC

D: .
J: TRBJ2-3
size: .
V: TRBV6-6
CDR3: CASSHPEGADTQYF
DNA: TGTGCCAGCAGCCACCCCGAGGGGGCAGATACGCAGTATTTT

D: .
J: TRBJ2-3
size: .
V: TRBV11-3
CDR3: CASSLAGEPTDTQYF
DNA: TGTGCCAGCAGCTTAGCAGGGGAGCCCACAGATACGCAGTATTTT

D: .
J: TRBJ2-3
size: .
V: TRBV27
CDR3: CASSPLSFRSTDTQYF
DNA: TGTGCCAGCAGTCCCCTAAGTTTTAGAAGCACAGATACGCAGTATTTT

D: .
J: TRBJ1-6
size: .
V: TRBV2
CDR3: CASSAGPPSPLHF
DNA: TGTGCCAGCAGCGCAGGGCCCCCTTCACCCCTCCACTTT

D: TRBD2
J: TRBJ2-3
size: .
V: TRBV25-1
CDR3: CASSEYVVAGKSGDTQYF
DNA: TGTGCCAGCAGTGAATATGTAGTAGCGGGGAAATCTGGGGATACGCAGTATTTT

D: TRBD1
J: TRBJ1-4
size: once
V: TRBV6-6
CDR3: CASKGQGNEKLFF
DNA: TGTGCCAGCAAGGGACAGGGTAATGAAAAACTGTTTTTT

D: .
J: TRBJ2-5
size: .
V: TRBV7-9
CDR3: CASSLLGGGQETQYF
DNA: TGTGCCAGCAGCCTCCTGGGGGGAGGCCAAGAGACCCAGTACTTC

D: TRBD1
J: TRBJ2-1
size: .
V: TRBV9
CDR3: CASSVRLGTGDNEQFF
DNA: TGTGCCAGCAGCGTACGTCTGGGGACAGGGGACAATGAGCAGTTCTTC

D: .
J: TRBJ1-2
size: .
V: TRBV9
CDR3: CASSAGTGPYGYTF
DNA: TGTGCCAGCAGCGCCGGAACAGGGCCCTATGGCTACACCTTC

D: TRBD1
J: TRBJ1-4
size: .
V: TRBV11-2
CDR3: CASTQDRVNEKLFF
DNA: TGTGCCAGCACTCAGGACAGGGTAAACGAAAAACTGTTTTTT

D: TRBD2
J: TRBJ2-3
size: .
V: TRBV5-1
CDR3: CASSQGTSGAPTDTQYF
DNA: TGCGCCAGCAGCCAGGGGACTAGCGGGGCACCCACAGATACGCAGTATTTT

D: TRBD2
J: TRBJ2-1
size: .
V: TRBV9
CDR3: CASSASGSSYNEQFF
DNA: TGTGCCAGCAGCGCCAGCGGGAGTTCGTACAATGAGCAGTTCTTC

D: .
J: TRBJ1-4
size: .
V: TRBV4-1
CDR3: CASSPFSLRATNEKLFF
DNA: TGCGCCAGCAGCCCGTTTTCATTGAGAGCAACTAATGAAAAACTGTTTTTT

D: TRBD1
J: TRBJ1-3
size: .
V: TRBV4-1
CDR3: CASSLRDRDSGNTIYF
DNA: TGCGCCAGCAGCCTCCGGGACAGGGACTCTGGAAACACCATATATTTT

D: .
J: TRBJ2-7
size: .
V: TRBV11-3
CDR3: CASSRGYEQYF
DNA: TGTGCCAGCAGCCGAGGCTACGAGCAGTACTTC

D: .
J: TRBJ2-3
size: .
V: TRBV7-9
CDR3: CASSLMASTDTQYF
DNA: TGTGCCAGCAGCTTGATGGCTAGCACAGATACGCAGTATTTT